This TCR beta chain was recorded in a study of blood T cell repertoires in COVID-19. Patients in Seattle were enrolled during active infection, then followed longitudinally. A single count supports this clone. CDR3 size: 20 residues. V shed 5 bases and J 1 base; nucleotides not matched to a gene: 20. Germline V gene data show CDR1 as WNHNN and CDR2 as SYGVQD (reference sequence). Profiling relied on immunoSEQ multiplex PCR, and the TCRdb table lists in-frame clones only, not all of them. The data contain around 60,000 clones, roughly 72% of them singletons. The material sequenced was peripheral blood. The receptor's source is a woman aged 70 to 79 with COVID-19, enrolled during active disease. This sequence joins TRBV10-1 and TRBJ1-5; 7 nucleotides align to TRBD1. CDR3 in amino acids: CASSFPFALRRGHSNQPQHF. The DNA of the CDR3 is TGCGCCAGCAGTTTCCCGTTCGCTTTAAGGAGGGGGCACAGCAATCAGCCCCAGCATTTT.